The 8 T cell receptor beta chains reported below all come from one sample, sequenced in a study of cytomegalovirus exposure and HLA in healthy donors. Use of 60 Vbeta and 13 Jbeta primers characterized the PCR. Only in-frame clones appear in the TCRdb table, and some are missing; sequencing was by immunoSEQ multiplex PCR. The sample consists of about 120,000 clones, roughly 76% of them appearing once. Sample: PBMCs. These receptors were collected from a woman aged 50 to 60 in good health and CMV-seronegative.

This chain joins TRBV4-1 and TRBJ2-7, with no clear D. CDR1 is MGHRA, CDR2 YSYEKL, per germline. The CDR3 contains 14 residues. V dropped 4 bases and J dropped 0 bases, with 10 bases sitting between them. For the CDR3, the DNA is TGCGCCAGCAGCCCCGTTTTGAGCTCCTACGAGCAGTACTTC. Translated: CASSPVLSSYEQYF.

The rearrangement uses TRBV11-2 and TRBJ2-7; TRBD1 might be the D (5 bases). Germline CDR1 is SGHAT and CDR2 is FQNNGV. Trimming took 5 bases from V and 4 from J, leaving 12 bases between them. The CDR3 is made up of 13 amino acids. CDR3 DNA: TGTGCCAGCAGCCCTGACAGCCGGTACGAGCAGTACTTC. It codes for CASSPDSRYEQYF.

This clone was counted a few times. V is TRBV6-5 and J is TRBJ2-7; 8 bases are a match to TRBD1. After removal of 3 bases from V and 5 bases from J, the junction contained 6 bases not matched to a gene. There are 14 residues in the CDR3. In germline, CDR1 is MNHEY, CDR2 SVGAGI. The CDR3 DNA sequence: TGTGCCAGCAGTTATAGGACAGGGTTGAACGAGCAGTACTTC. As protein: CASSYRTGLNEQYF.

The chain links TRBV28 to TRBJ1-5; the match to TRBD1 covers 10 bases. The CDR3 runs 15 residues. J was trimmed by 9 bases and V by 4 bases; bases with no gene match: 9. CDR1 is MDHEN and CDR2 is SYDVKM in the germline V gene. CDR3: CASSSAGTGEWPQHF. The CDR3 DNA reads as TGTGCCAGCAGTTCCGCCGGGACAGGGGAGTGGCCCCAGCATTTT.

There are a few counts of this clone. CDR3 protein: CASSVGQTGELFF. The CDR3 nucleotides read TGTGCCAGCAGCGTGGGACAAACCGGGGAGCTGTTTTTT. V usage is TRBV7-7 and J usage is TRBJ2-2; maybe TRBD1 (6 bases). The CDR3 extends over 13 amino acids. V lost 5 bases and J lost 5, with 9 bases in between. CDR1 is SSHAT and CDR2 is FNYEAQ in the germline V gene (reference sequence).

The rearrangement joins TRBV28 to TRBJ1-1; 10 nucleotides line up with TRBD1. This CDR3 comprises 17 residues. CDR1 and CDR2 from the germline V gene are MDHEN and SYDVKM. Trimming cost V 7 bases and J 4 bases; bases outside gene matches: 15. CDR3 nucleotides: TGTGCCAGCACCCTAATCCGGGACAGGGGAAAATTCACTGAAGCTTTCTTT. It encodes CASTLIRDRGKFTEAFF.

The chain is built from TRBV5-6 and TRBJ1-2; a possible D gene is TRBD1 (5 bases). Germline V gene data show CDR1 as SGHDT and CDR2 as YYEEEE. Trimming removed 4 bases from V and 5 bases from J, with 12 bases in between. The CDR3 extends over 13 amino acids. In DNA form, the CDR3 reads TGTGCCAGCAGCGCTTGGGGGGTTTATGGCTACACCTTC. This gives the protein CASSAWGVYGYTF.

The rearrangement uses TRBV28 and TRBJ1-5, with unresolved D. CDR1 and CDR2 from the germline V gene are MDHEN and SYDVKM. The CDR3 runs 15 residues. V lost 7 bases, J lost 8 bases, and 21 bases lay in between. The chain's CDR3 is CASTHGSSRGEPQHF. The CDR3 coding sequence is TGTGCCAGCACTCACGGTTCCAGCCGGGGAGAGCCCCAGCATTTT.